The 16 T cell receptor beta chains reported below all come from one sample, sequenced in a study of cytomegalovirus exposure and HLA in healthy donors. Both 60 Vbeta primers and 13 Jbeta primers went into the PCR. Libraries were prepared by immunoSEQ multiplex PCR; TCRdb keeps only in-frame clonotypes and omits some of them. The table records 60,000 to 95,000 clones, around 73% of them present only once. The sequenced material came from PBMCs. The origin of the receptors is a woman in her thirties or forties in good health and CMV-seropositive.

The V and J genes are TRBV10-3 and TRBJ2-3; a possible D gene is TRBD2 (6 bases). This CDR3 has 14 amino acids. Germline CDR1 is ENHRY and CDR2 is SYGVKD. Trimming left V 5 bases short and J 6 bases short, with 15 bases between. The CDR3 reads CAISLTSSYDTQYF. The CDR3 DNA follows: TGTGCCATCAGTCTGACTAGTTCCTATGATACGCAGTATTTT.

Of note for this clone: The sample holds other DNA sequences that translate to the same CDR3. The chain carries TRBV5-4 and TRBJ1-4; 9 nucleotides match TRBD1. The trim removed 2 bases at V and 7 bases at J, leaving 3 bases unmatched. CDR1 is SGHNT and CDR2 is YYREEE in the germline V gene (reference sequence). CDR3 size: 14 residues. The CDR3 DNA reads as TGTGCCAGCAGCTTACAGGGGGCTGTTGAAAAACTGTTTTTT. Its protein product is CASSLQGAVEKLFF.

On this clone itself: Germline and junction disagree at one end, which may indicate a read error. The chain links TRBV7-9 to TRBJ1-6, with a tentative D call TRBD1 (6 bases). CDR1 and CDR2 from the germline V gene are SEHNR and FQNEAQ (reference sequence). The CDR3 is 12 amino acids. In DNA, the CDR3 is TGTTCCAGCACGTCAGGGGACTCACCCCTCCACTTT. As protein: CSSTSGDSPLHF.

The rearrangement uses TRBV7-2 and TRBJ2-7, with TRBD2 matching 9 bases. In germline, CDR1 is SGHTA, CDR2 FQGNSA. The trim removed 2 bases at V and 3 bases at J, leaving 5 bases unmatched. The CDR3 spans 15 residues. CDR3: CASSLQAGGFYEQYF. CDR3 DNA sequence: TGTGCCAGCAGCTTACAAGCGGGGGGCTTCTACGAGCAGTACTTC.

DNA of the CDR3: TGTGCCAGCAGTGGGACTAGCGAGGGCGAGCAGTACTTC. Residues: CASSGTSEGEQYF. The V and J genes are TRBV28 and TRBJ2-7; TRBD2 matches at 10 bases. CDR3 length: 13 residues. Trimming removed 5 bases from V and 6 bases from J; junction bases left unmatched: 4. Germline CDR1 MDHEN, CDR2 SYDVKM. The full variable domain, rest sourced from reference TRBV28 and TRBJ2-7, is DVKVTQSSRYLVKRTGEKVFLECVQDMDHENMFWYRQDPGLGLRLIYFSYDVKMKEKGDIPEGYSVSREKKERFSLILESASTNQTSMYLCASSGTSEGEQYFGPGTRLTVT.

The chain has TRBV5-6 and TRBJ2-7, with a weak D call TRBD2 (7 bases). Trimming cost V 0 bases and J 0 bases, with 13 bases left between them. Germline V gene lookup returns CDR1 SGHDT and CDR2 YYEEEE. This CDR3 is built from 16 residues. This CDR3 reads CASSLAGGLSSYEQYF. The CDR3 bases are TGTGCCAGCAGCTTGGCGGGGGGCCTAAGCTCCTACGAGCAGTACTTC.

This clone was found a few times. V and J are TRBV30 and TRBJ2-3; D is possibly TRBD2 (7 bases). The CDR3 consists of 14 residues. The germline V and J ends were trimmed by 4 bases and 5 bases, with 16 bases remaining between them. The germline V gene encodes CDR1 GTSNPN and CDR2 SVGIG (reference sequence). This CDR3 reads CAWNQGRGIDTQYF. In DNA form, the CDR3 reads TGTGCCTGGAATCAGGGGCGGGGGATAGATACGCAGTATTTT.

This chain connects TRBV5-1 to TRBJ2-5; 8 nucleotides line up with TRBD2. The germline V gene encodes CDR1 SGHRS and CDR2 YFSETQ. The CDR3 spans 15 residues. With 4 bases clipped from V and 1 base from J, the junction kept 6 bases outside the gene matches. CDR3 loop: CASSTRTSTQETQYF. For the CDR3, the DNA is TGCGCCAGCAGCACCAGGACTAGCACCCAAGAGACCCAGTACTTC.

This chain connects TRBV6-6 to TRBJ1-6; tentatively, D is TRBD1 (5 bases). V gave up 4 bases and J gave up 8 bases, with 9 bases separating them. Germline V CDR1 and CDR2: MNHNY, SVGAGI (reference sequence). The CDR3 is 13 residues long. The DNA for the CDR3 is TGTGCCAGCAGTTCACCCAGGGATTCACCCCTCCACTTT. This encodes CASSSPRDSPLHF.

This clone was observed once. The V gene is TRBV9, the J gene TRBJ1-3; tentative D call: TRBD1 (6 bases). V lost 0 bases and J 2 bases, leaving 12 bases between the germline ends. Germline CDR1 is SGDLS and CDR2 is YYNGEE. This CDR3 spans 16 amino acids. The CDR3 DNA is TGTGCCAGCAGCGTAGAACAGGGAAAAACTGGAAACACCATATATTTT. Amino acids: CASSVEQGKTGNTIYF.

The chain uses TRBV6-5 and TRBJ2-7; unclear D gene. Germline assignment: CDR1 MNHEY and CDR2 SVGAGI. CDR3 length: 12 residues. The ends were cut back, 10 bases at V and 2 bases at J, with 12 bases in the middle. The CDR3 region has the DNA TGTGCCAACAAAGACGCGGCCTACGAGCAGTACTTC. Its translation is CANKDAAYEQYF.

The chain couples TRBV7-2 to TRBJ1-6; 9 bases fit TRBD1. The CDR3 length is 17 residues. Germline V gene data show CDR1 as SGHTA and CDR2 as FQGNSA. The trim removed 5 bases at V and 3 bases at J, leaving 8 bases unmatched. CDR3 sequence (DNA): TGTGCCAGCAGCCAGGCTACAGGGGGCAGCTATAATTCACCCCTCCACTTT. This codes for CASSQATGGSYNSPLHF.

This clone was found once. This CDR3 is CAFQGPSYEQYF. CDR3 nucleotide sequence: TGTGCCTTCCAGGGGCCTTCCTACGAGCAGTACTTC. The genes are TRBV30 and TRBJ2-7; D may be TRBD1 (6 bases). Trimming stripped 7 bases from V and 1 base from J, with 11 bases between. Germline values: CDR1 GTSNPN, CDR2 SVGIG (reference sequence). The CDR3 contains 12 residues.

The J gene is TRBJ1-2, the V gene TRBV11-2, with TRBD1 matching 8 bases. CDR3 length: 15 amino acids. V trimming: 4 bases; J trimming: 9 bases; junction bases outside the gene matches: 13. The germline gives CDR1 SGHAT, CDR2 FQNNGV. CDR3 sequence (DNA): TGTGCCAGCAGCTCCATCGGACAGGGCCTAAGTCGCTACACCTTC. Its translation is CASSSIGQGLSRYTF.

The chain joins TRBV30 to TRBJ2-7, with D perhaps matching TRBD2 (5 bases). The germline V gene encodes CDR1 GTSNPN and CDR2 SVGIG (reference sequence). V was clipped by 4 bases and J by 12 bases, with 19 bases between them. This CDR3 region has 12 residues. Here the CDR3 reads CAWTHLNGVRYF. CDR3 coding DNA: TGTGCCTGGACCCACCTAAACGGGGTTCGGTACTTC.

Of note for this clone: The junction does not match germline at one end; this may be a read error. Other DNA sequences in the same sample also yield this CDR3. The CDR3 nucleotides read TGTGCCAGCAGCCCACAGGCAACGAACACTGAAGCCTTCTTT. Amino acid sequence: CASSPQATNTEAFF. The J gene is TRBJ1-1, the V gene TRBV11-2; D may be TRBD1 (5 bases). Per germline, CDR1 SGHAT and CDR2 FQNNGV. The CDR3 has 14 amino acids. The full variable domain, with the rest looked up from reference TRBV11-2 and TRBJ1-1, is EAGVAQSPRYKIIEKRQSVAFWCNPISGHATLYWYQQILGQGPKLLIQFQNNGVVDDSQLPKDRFSAERLKGVDSTLKIQPAKLEDSAVYLCASSPQATNTEAFFGQGTRLTVV.